This T cell receptor beta chain was sequenced for a study of Ad26.COV2.S vaccination and SARS-CoV-2 variants. The wider study: Once or twice, 56 days apart, Ad26.COV2.S was delivered intramuscularly. Study observations and caveats: TCR breadth and depth analyses may have underestimated total T cell responses.

Treatment reported: roughly 19 received Ad26.COV2.S at low or high dose, single or two shots; about 5 received placebo; per-sample allocation not given. Sampling happened 63 days after the first vaccine or placebo injection. In Boston, the donor was an adult between 18-55 years of age. The CDR3 covers 12 residues. Trimming took off 4 bases at V and 7 bases at J, with 11 bases between the two ends. The germline CDR1 and CDR2 sequences are LGHDT and YNNKEL (reference sequence). Clones were read by immunoSEQ multiplex PCR, and TCRdb kept only the in-frame ones, dropping some. The table has some 640,000 clones, 80% to 90% seen once. Regarding this clone: Its specificity is not known.

The TCR sequence derives from a person between 18 and 59 years old who received the Ad26.COV2.S COVID-19 vaccine or a placebo. This material consisted of peripheral blood, taken in a trial of Ad26.COV2.S vaccine versus placebo. V gene TRBV3-1 (or the pseudogene TRBV3-2) combines with J gene TRBJ2-7, with no clear D. Here the CDR3 DNA reads TGTGCCAGCAGCCGAGACCGCCGTGAGCAGTACTTC. This sequence encodes CASSRDRREQYF.